The 25 T cell receptor beta chains presented below share a single source sample, sequenced in a study of cytomegalovirus exposure and HLA in healthy donors. Researchers ran the PCR with 60 Vbeta and 13 Jbeta primers. The method was immunoSEQ multiplex PCR; TCRdb's version includes in-frame clones alone and lacks a portion of them. The top ten hold around 2.5% of the sample, which has about 140,000 clones, around 82% seen once. Sequenced material: PBMCs. All receptors come from a man aged 45-65 years in good health and CMV-seronegative.

The chain is built from TRBV5-1 and TRBJ2-5; 10 positions agree with TRBD2. With V trimmed by 4 bases and J by 4 bases, 1 base remained unmatched. This CDR3 is 13 amino acids long. The germline V gene has CDR1 SGHRS and CDR2 YFSETQ. CDR3 sequence (DNA): TGCGCCAGCAGCACTAGCGGGATAGAGACCCAGTACTTC. Translated, it gives CASSTSGIETQYF.

V is TRBV28 and J is TRBJ2-7; a possible D gene is TRBD1 (5 bases). Trimming stripped 6 bases from V and 0 bases from J, with 15 bases between. The CDR3 sequence is 15 residues long. From germline, CDR1 is MDHEN and CDR2 SYDVKM. The CDR3 region has the DNA TGTGCCAGCAGCTCGCTACTCAGGGTCTCCTACGAGCAGTACTTC. Translating it yields CASSSLLRVSYEQYF.

This clone has just one count. The V gene is TRBV5-4, the J gene TRBJ2-5, with a tentative D call TRBD1 (5 bases). Germline V gene data show CDR1 as SGHNT and CDR2 as YYREEE (reference sequence). The CDR3 length is 13 residues. Between the trimmed V and J ends, which lost 0 bases and 3 bases, there was a span of 6 bases. The CDR3 protein is CASSLVGEETQYF. CDR3 sequence (DNA): TGTGCCAGCAGCTTGGTAGGGGAAGAGACCCAGTACTTC.

The table lists this clone with a few counts. The gene calls are TRBV5-1 and TRBJ1-1; 8 nucleotides align to TRBD1. From germline, CDR1 is SGHRS and CDR2 YFSETQ. The CDR3 has 14 amino acids. V dropped 4 bases and J dropped 1; count of bases not matched to a gene: 3. This CDR3 reads CASSMGQANTEAFF. The CDR3 coding sequence is TGCGCCAGCAGCATGGGACAGGCGAACACTGAAGCTTTCTTT.

CDR3 in DNA: TGTGCCTGGAGTGTACGGAGGAACACTGAAGCTTTCTTT. As protein: CAWSVRRNTEAFF. V gene TRBV30 combines with J gene TRBJ1-1; D is ambiguous. V lost 0 bases and J lost 1, with 6 bases in between. From germline, CDR1 is GTSNPN and CDR2 SVGIG (reference sequence). The CDR3 is 13 amino acids.

V usage is TRBV6-6 and J usage is TRBJ1-6; D perhaps matches TRBD1 (5 bases). Germline CDR1 and CDR2: MNHNY and SVGAGI (reference sequence). The V gene lost 0 bases and the J gene lost 10 bases, with 13 bases spanning the gap. The CDR3 has 15 amino acids. The CDR3: CASSYSQEGESPLHF. The CDR3 nucleotides read TGTGCCAGCAGTTACTCACAGGAGGGTGAATCACCCCTCCACTTT.

The chain has TRBV7-6 and TRBJ2-5; tentative D call: TRBD1 (8 bases). The CDR3 runs 17 residues. In germline, CDR1 is SGHVS, CDR2 FNYEAQ. With 3 bases removed from V and 3 bases from J, the gap between germline ends came to 20 bases. The CDR3 is CASSFSGTRQGKETQYF. The CDR3 DNA reads as TGTGCCAGCAGCTTCAGCGGGACCAGACAGGGGAAAGAGACCCAGTACTTC.

This sequence joins TRBV5-4 and TRBJ1-1, with a possible D match to TRBD1 (6 bases). This CDR3 is built from 13 residues. V lost 3 bases and J lost 2, with 8 bases in between. Germline-derived CDR1 and CDR2 are SGHNT and YYREEE (reference sequence). In DNA, the CDR3 is TGTGCCAGCAGCTGGGGACAAAACACTGAAGCTTTCTTT. Protein product: CASSWGQNTEAFF.

V gene TRBV6-1 combines with J gene TRBJ2-3, with D tentatively TRBD2 (5 bases). Germline V gene data show CDR1 as MNHNS and CDR2 as SASEGT. The CDR3 runs to 12 residues. V dropped 7 bases and J dropped 5 bases, with 10 bases sitting between them. Here the CDR3 DNA reads TGTGCCAGCACGAGGGCGAGAGATACGCAGTATTTT. Translating it yields CASTRARDTQYF.

The chain carries TRBV9 and TRBJ1-4; D unresolved. With 4 bases removed from V and 0 bases from J, the gap between germline ends came to 7 bases. Germline CDR1 reads SGDLS; CDR2 reads YYNGEE. The CDR3 loop spans 14 amino acids. The CDR3 nucleotides are TGTGCCAGCAGCCCCGGGACAACTAATGAAAAACTGTTTTTT. Its translation: CASSPGTTNEKLFF.

J is TRBJ1-2 and V is TRBV2; D perhaps matches TRBD1 (5 bases). There are 13 residues in the CDR3. V shed 7 bases and J shed 5 bases, with 14 bases lying between them. The V gene's germline CDR1 is SNHLY and CDR2 FYNNEI. The CDR3 bases are TGTGCCAGCATCCCAGACAGTGTTTATGGCTACACCTTC. It translates to CASIPDSVYGYTF. The full variable domain, with the rest looked up from reference TRBV2 and TRBJ1-2, is EPEVTQTPSHQVTQMGQEVILRCVPISNHLYFYWYRQILGQKVEFLVSFYNNEISEKSEIFDDQFSVERPDGSNFTLKIRSTKLEDSAMYFCASIPDSVYGYTFGSGTRLTVV.

This chain uses TRBV5-1 with TRBJ2-1, with TRBD2 identical over 8 bases. V lost 3 bases, J lost 3 bases, and 5 bases stayed unmatched. CDR1 and CDR2 from the germline V gene are SGHRS and YFSETQ. The CDR3 loop spans 15 amino acids. The CDR3 nucleotides read TGCGCCAGCAGCTCAAGCGGGAGAAACTACAATGAGCAGTTCTTC. It yields the protein CASSSSGRNYNEQFF.

DNA for the CDR3: TGTGCCAGCAGCTTTAGCGGGGGCAACACCGGGGAGCTGTTTTTT. Translating it yields CASSFSGGNTGELFF. The chain has TRBV2 and TRBJ2-2, with 9 bases matching TRBD2. The CDR3 runs 15 residues. Germline CDR1 is SNHLY and CDR2 is FYNNEI. J gave up 2 bases and V 6 bases, and 4 bases lay outside the gene matches.

V gene TRBV7-3 combines with J gene TRBJ2-2, with TRBD1 matching 7 bases. This CDR3 has 13 amino acids. In germline, CDR1 is SGHTA, CDR2 FQGTGA. J gave up 6 bases and V 5 bases, and 3 bases lay outside the gene matches. CDR3 in DNA: TGTGCCAGCAGCCGGGACAGTGCCGGGGAGCTGTTTTTT. Amino acids: CASSRDSAGELFF. The variable domain in full, completed from reference TRBV7-3 and TRBJ2-2, reads GAGVSQTPSNKVTEKGKYVELRCDPISGHTALYWYRQSLGQGPEFLIYFQGTGAADDSGLPNDRFFAVRPEGSVSTLKIQRTERGDSAVYLCASSRDSAGELFFGEGSRLTVL.

Here the CDR3 DNA reads TGCGCCAGCAGCTTGGACTTGTCCTACGAGCAGTACTTC. It is translated as CASSLDLSYEQYF. The J gene is TRBJ2-7, the V gene TRBV5-1; no definite D call. The germline V and J ends were trimmed by 0 bases and 1 base, with 5 bases remaining between them. The CDR3 has 13 residues. Germline assignment: CDR1 SGHRS and CDR2 YFSETQ.

This chain joins TRBV2 and TRBJ1-1, with D hard to call. This CDR3 is built from 10 residues. V gave up 3 bases and J gave up 10 bases, with 6 bases separating them. The germline CDR1 and CDR2 sequences are SNHLY and FYNNEI. This chain's CDR3 is CASSDAGAFF. CDR3 coding DNA: TGTGCCAGCAGTGACGCGGGAGCTTTCTTT.

This chain links TRBV2 with TRBJ2-2; the match to TRBD2 covers 10 bases. CDR3 length: 16 residues. CDR1 and CDR2 (germline): SNHLY, FYNNEI. With 7 bases clipped from V and 0 bases from J, the junction kept 5 bases outside the gene matches. The CDR3 sequence is CASNLAGATNTGELFF. The CDR3 DNA reads TGTGCCAGCAACCTAGCGGGGGCCACGAACACCGGGGAGCTGTTTTTT.

The chain has TRBV11-3 and TRBJ1-5; D possibly corresponds to TRBD1 (5 bases). Germline V gene lookup returns CDR1 SGHNT and CDR2 YENEEA. The CDR3 loop spans 14 amino acids. V was cut by 8 bases and J by 1 base, with 12 bases left in between. The CDR3 DNA follows: TGTGCCAGCCCCAACGGGGGAAGCAATCAGCCCCAGCATTTT. It specifies CASPNGGSNQPQHF. The variable domain in full, with the rest retrieved from reference TRBV11-3 and TRBJ1-5, is EAGVVQSPRYKIIEKKQPVAFWCNPISGHNTLYWYLQNLGQGPELLIRYENEEAVDDSQLPKDRFSAERLKGVDSTLKIQPAELGDSAVYLCASPNGGSNQPQHFGDGTRLSIL.

The rearrangement links TRBV7-8 to TRBJ1-2, with D unresolved. This CDR3 has 14 amino acids. Germline CDR1 and CDR2: SGHVS and FQNEAQ. V was trimmed by 4 bases and J by 1 base, leaving 10 bases between them. The DNA of the CDR3 is TGTGCCAGCAGCTCAGACGGGGTTAACTATGGCTACACCTTC. Translating it yields CASSSDGVNYGYTF. The full variable domain, rest sourced from reference TRBV7-8 and TRBJ1-2, is GAGVSQSPRYKVAKRGQDVALRCDPISGHVSLFWYQQALGQGPEFLTYFQNEAQLDKSGLPSDRFFAERPEGSVSTLKIQRTQQEDSAVYLCASSSDGVNYGYTFGSGTRLTVV.

This clone was counted a single time. CDR3 DNA: TGTGCCAGCAGCTTCTCGTTTCGGGGGGCCACCTCAGATACGCAGTATTTT. Its protein is CASSFSFRGATSDTQYF. This chain joins TRBV7-3 and TRBJ2-3; a weak D match, TRBD2 (7 bases). Germline V gene data show CDR1 as SGHTA and CDR2 as FQGTGA. This CDR3 has 17 amino acids. Trimming took off 3 bases at V and 4 bases at J, with 20 bases between the two ends.

This clone appeared once. This rearrangement joins TRBV7-3 to TRBJ2-5; the D is unclear. CDR1 SGHTA and CDR2 FQGTGA come from the germline V gene. V was cut by 0 bases and J by 3 bases, with 5 bases left in between. CDR3 length: 13 amino acids. The CDR3 nucleotides are TGTGCCAGCAGCTTAACTCCTAAAGAGACCCAGTACTTC. It specifies CASSLTPKETQYF.

The gene calls are TRBV29-1 and TRBJ1-2; 9 positions agree with TRBD1. The V gene's germline CDR1 is SQVTM and CDR2 ANQGSEA. With 1 base clipped from V and 4 bases from J, the junction kept 4 bases outside the gene matches. This CDR3 has 14 amino acids. The CDR3 is CSVEGTGVFYGYTF. For the CDR3, the DNA is TGCAGCGTTGAAGGGACAGGGGTATTCTATGGCTACACCTTC.

This rearrangement joins TRBV2 to TRBJ1-2, with TRBD1 matching over 7 bases. The germline V gene encodes CDR1 SNHLY and CDR2 FYNNEI. J was trimmed by 2 bases and V by 3 bases; bases with no gene match: 0. CDR3 length: 13 amino acids. CDR3 nucleotides: TGTGCCAGCAGTGACAGGGGGAACTATGGCTACACCTTC. This sequence encodes CASSDRGNYGYTF.

The rearrangement links TRBV4-2 to TRBJ1-6, with unresolved D. Germline loops: CDR1 LGHNA, CDR2 YNFKEQ. CDR3 length: 15 residues. Trimming removed 2 bases from V and 11 bases from J, with 16 bases in between. The CDR3 loop is CASSQIGDRMPPLHF. Written as DNA, the CDR3 is TGTGCCAGCAGCCAAATCGGGGATCGAATGCCACCCCTCCACTTT.

The chain joins TRBV19 to TRBJ2-3, with D maybe TRBD1 (5 bases). Germline CDR1 LNHDA, CDR2 SQIVND (reference sequence). The CDR3 spans 14 residues. V was clipped by 8 bases and J by 4 bases, with 16 bases between them. For the CDR3, the DNA is TGTGCCAGTTCTACCGCGGACACCGCAGATACGCAGTATTTT. Its protein product is CASSTADTADTQYF. Complete variable domain (other parts from reference TRBV19 and TRBJ2-3): DGGITQSPKYLFRKEGQNVTLSCEQNLNHDAMYWYRQDPGQGLRLIYYSQIVNDFQKGDIAEGYSVSREKKESFPLTVTSAQKNPTAFYLCASSTADTADTQYFGPGTRLTVL.